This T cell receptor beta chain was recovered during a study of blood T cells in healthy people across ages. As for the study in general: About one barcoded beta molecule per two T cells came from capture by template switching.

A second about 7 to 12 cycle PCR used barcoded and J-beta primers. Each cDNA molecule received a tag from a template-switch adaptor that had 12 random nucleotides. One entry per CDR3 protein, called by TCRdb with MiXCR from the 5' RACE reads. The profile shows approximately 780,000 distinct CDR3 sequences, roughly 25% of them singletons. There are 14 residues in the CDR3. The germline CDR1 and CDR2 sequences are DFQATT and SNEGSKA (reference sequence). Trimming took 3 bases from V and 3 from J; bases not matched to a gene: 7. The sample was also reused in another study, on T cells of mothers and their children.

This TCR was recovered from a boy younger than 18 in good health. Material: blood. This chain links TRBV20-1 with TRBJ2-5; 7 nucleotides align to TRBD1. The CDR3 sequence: CSARKPGQKETQYF. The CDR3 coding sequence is TGCAGTGCTAGGAAACCGGGACAGAAAGAGACCCAGTACTTC.